The present entry profiles one TCR beta chain with its context. Its antigen is unknown. The entry originates in a study of shared clonotypes between healthy human individuals. At the level of the study: Donors had three CD4 naive, three CD4 memory, two CD8 naive and one CD8 memory plate apiece.

Study results and caveats: Sequencing depth was predicted to influence how clonotypes are shared among donors.

Authors' methods: Junction-only sequences without quality scores were provided by ImmunoSEQ, so filtering was different. Clones were sequenced by immunoSEQ multiplex PCR, and TCRdb holds only the in-frame ones, with some missing. The V and J calls and the clone size are those of that table, but D and trimming were determined from the DNA. This sample carries about 1 million clones, about 74% of them seen once, and the ten largest clones take around 1.4%. The TCR sequence derives from a man between 18 and 35 years old in good health. The sample taken for sequencing was memory CD4+ T cells sorted from blood. Noted subset: CD45RA-negative fraction.

Here the CDR3 DNA reads TGCGCCAGCAGCTCCCAAAAAGCCACAGATACGCAGTATTTT. Residues: CASSSQKATDTQYF. The chain joins TRBV4-3 to TRBJ2-3; D call uncertain. This CDR3 has 14 amino acids. The V gene lost 5 bases and the J gene lost 2 bases, with 11 bases spanning the gap. Germline values: CDR1 LGHNA, CDR2 YSLEER.